This TCR beta chain was profiled in a study of cytomegalovirus exposure and HLA in healthy donors. The study's findings and limits: Segments of the TCR beta V type were, in most cases, productive about 90% or about 30% of the time in an earlier analysis. Among TCR beta chains, those listed as cytomegalovirus-associated numbered about 160.

This clone has a single count. Its antigen is still unknown. The study ran its PCR with 60 Vbeta and 13 Jbeta primers. Sequencing was performed with immunoSEQ multiplex PCR; in TCRdb, only in-frame clones are kept and a portion is missing. The table lists over 65,000 clones, around four fifths of them singletons. The V end lost 5 bases, the J end lost 9 bases, and 16 bases lay between the germline ends. This CDR3 has 13 residues. The V gene's germline CDR1 is MNHEY and CDR2 SVGAGI. This TCR derives from a human donor in good health. Sequencing input: PBMCs. This chain links TRBV6-5 with TRBJ1-1; possibly TRBD1 for D (5 bases). The DNA of the CDR3 is TGTGCCAGCAGTGACCAGGGTAATTCTAAAGCTTTCTTT. Translated: CASSDQGNSKAFF.